The 17 T cell receptor beta chains below were found in one sample sequenced in a study of T cell responses to AZD1222 COVID-19 vaccine. Sequencing was performed with immunoSEQ multiplex PCR; in TCRdb, only in-frame clones are kept and a portion is missing. The repertoire holds fewer than 300,000 clones, with approximately 93% as singletons. The specimen comprised peripheral blood, sampled on day 0 of AZD1222 vaccination. Every receptor here comes from an adult in good health.

V is TRBV2 and J is TRBJ2-5; possible D gene TRBD1, 7 bases. Germline CDR1 and CDR2: SNHLY and FYNNEI. This CDR3 has 14 amino acids. Trimming took 6 bases from V and 0 from J, leaving 11 bases between them. The CDR3: CASSGGQYQETQYF. The DNA for the CDR3 is TGTGCCAGCAGCGGGGGACAGTACCAAGAGACCCAGTACTTC.

V gene TRBV5-1 combines with J gene TRBJ1-1; D is perhaps TRBD1 (5 bases). Trimming cost V 2 bases and J 8 bases, with 16 bases left between them. This CDR3 has 14 amino acids. Germline V lookup: CDR1 SGHRS, CDR2 YFSETQ. The CDR3 reads CASSLYQGKEEAFF. CDR3 sequence (DNA): TGCGCCAGCAGCTTATACCAGGGAAAGGAAGAAGCTTTCTTT.

The CDR3: CASSFFDGYTF. CDR3 DNA sequence: TGTGCCAGCAGCTTTTTCGATGGCTACACCTTC. The V gene is TRBV7-9, the J gene TRBJ1-2; D is ambiguous. Germline CDR1 SEHNR, CDR2 FQNEAQ (reference sequence). CDR3 size: 11 residues. V was cut by 3 bases and J by 6 bases, with 5 bases left in between.

The CDR3: CASRSRTKNTEAFF. CDR3 coding DNA: TGTGCCAGTAGATCGCGGACGAAGAACACTGAAGCTTTCTTT. The chain joins TRBV19 to TRBJ1-1, with unresolved D. This CDR3 spans 14 amino acids. The germline CDR1 and CDR2 sequences are LNHDA and SQIVND (reference sequence). V dropped 6 bases and J dropped 1 base, with 12 bases sitting between them.

The V and J genes are TRBV29-1 and TRBJ1-1; unclear D gene. Germline assignment: CDR1 SQVTM and CDR2 ANQGSEA. V was shortened by 5 bases and J by 0 bases, with 7 bases between the two germline ends. The CDR3 covers 12 residues. For the CDR3, the DNA is TGCAGCGTTTTAGGGCTGAACACTGAAGCTTTCTTT. It is translated as CSVLGLNTEAFF.

The rearrangement joins TRBV2 to TRBJ1-1, with 10 bases matching TRBD1. The CDR3 spans 14 residues. J lost 7 bases, V lost 8 bases, and 10 bases had no gene match. Germline loops: CDR1 SNHLY, CDR2 FYNNEI. DNA of the CDR3: TGTGCCAGCTCCCCGGGGGACAGGGGTGGTGAAGCTTTCTTT. It yields the protein CASSPGDRGGEAFF.

J is TRBJ1-1 and V is TRBV12-3 or TRBV12-4; possibly TRBD1 for D (5 bases). V was pared by 3 bases and J by 9 bases, with 14 bases between. This CDR3 has 13 amino acids. The CDR3 reads CASSFSRVQKAFF. The CDR3 DNA reads as TGTGCCAGCAGTTTTTCCAGGGTCCAGAAAGCTTTCTTT.

This rearrangement joins TRBV7-9 to TRBJ2-7; 11 bases are shared with TRBD2. The CDR3 runs 14 residues. Trimming at V came to 5 bases and at J to 4 bases, leaving 4 bases not matched to a gene. CDR1 and CDR2 from the germline V gene are SEHNR and FQNEAQ (reference sequence). CDR3 sequence: CASSPGLAVYEQYF. DNA of the CDR3: TGTGCCAGCAGCCCGGGACTAGCGGTTTACGAGCAGTACTTC.

The chain has TRBV28 and TRBJ1-5; possibly TRBD1 for D (5 bases). The CDR3 consists of 13 residues. V shed 6 bases and J shed 5 bases, with 11 bases lying between them. The germline gives CDR1 MDHEN, CDR2 SYDVKM. CDR3 amino acids: CASSDRGYQPQHF. The CDR3 bases are TGTGCCAGCAGCGACCGGGGCTATCAGCCCCAGCATTTT.

The rearrangement joins TRBV9 to TRBJ2-1; D not resolved. V lost 2 bases to trimming and J lost 0 bases, with 9 bases between them. Germline CDR1 is SGDLS and CDR2 is YYNGEE. CDR3 length equals 15 residues. CDR3 nucleotide sequence: TGTGCCAGCAGCGTCGACCTTTACTCCTACAATGAGCAGTTCTTC. Translation gives CASSVDLYSYNEQFF.

CDR3 sequence (DNA): TGTGCCAGCAGCTTAGGACCGGTGACAGGGCGGGGGGAGCAGTACTTC. It translates to CASSLGPVTGRGEQYF. This rearrangement joins TRBV7-9 to TRBJ2-7; perhaps D is TRBD1 or TRBD2 (7 bases each). The V gene lost 1 base and the J gene lost 7 bases, with 20 bases spanning the gap. The CDR3 has 16 amino acids. Per the germline V gene, CDR1 is SEHNR and CDR2 is FQNEAQ (reference sequence).

The chain joins TRBV10-3 to TRBJ2-7; 10 nucleotides align to TRBD1. CDR1 is ENHRY, CDR2 SYGVKD, per germline. J lost 5 bases, V lost 5 bases, and 9 bases had no gene match. CDR3 length equals 15 residues. The CDR3 region is CAISSGQGMLNEQYF. CDR3 DNA: TGTGCCATCAGTTCGGGACAGGGGATGCTAAACGAGCAGTACTTC.

A note on this clone: One end of the junction is discordant with germline, which a read error may explain. The rearrangement uses TRBV6-6 and TRBJ2-1, with 12 bases aligning to TRBD1. The CDR3 is 12 amino acids. Germline V gene sequence: CDR1 MNHNY, CDR2 SVGAGI (reference sequence). The CDR3 sequence is CASSYGDRGQVF. For the CDR3, the DNA is TGTGCCAGCAGTTACGGGGACAGGGGGCAGGTCTTC.

The V and J genes are TRBV7-2 and TRBJ2-1; no reliable D call. Trimming removed 6 bases from V and 2 bases from J, with 11 bases in between. Germline V gives CDR1 SGHTA, CDR2 FQGNSA. There are 14 residues in the CDR3. In DNA, the CDR3 is TGTGCCAGCAGGAGAGACTCCCCCTACAATGAGCAGTTCTTC. Amino acid sequence: CASRRDSPYNEQFF. The full variable domain, completed using reference TRBV7-2 and TRBJ2-1, is GAGVSQSPSNKVTEKGKDVELRCDPISGHTALYWYRQSLGQGLEFLIYFQGNSAPDKSGLPSDRFSAERTGGSVSTLTIQRTQQEDSAVYLCASRRDSPYNEQFFGPGTRLTVL.

The CDR3: CASSVGPTGIGTGELFF. CDR3 bases: TGTGCCAGCAGCGTAGGCCCTACAGGGATTGGCACCGGGGAGCTGTTTTTT. The chain links TRBV9 to TRBJ2-2, with D maybe TRBD1 (6 bases). The ends were cut back, 0 bases at V and 4 bases at J, with 16 bases in the middle. CDR1 is SGDLS, CDR2 YYNGEE, per germline. This CDR3 is 17 amino acids long.

The rearrangement joins TRBV7-3 to TRBJ1-2; TRBD1 matches 10 bases. The V and J ends lost 5 bases and 6 bases, in that order; junction bases with no gene match: 9. The CDR3 has 15 amino acids. The germline CDR1 and CDR2 sequences are SGHTA and FQGTGA. This CDR3 reads CASSQPGQGMNGYTF. CDR3 bases: TGTGCCAGCAGCCAACCGGGACAGGGGATGAATGGCTACACCTTC. The variable domain in full, with the rest retrieved from reference TRBV7-3 and TRBJ1-2, is GAGVSQTPSNKVTEKGKYVELRCDPISGHTALYWYRQSLGQGPEFLIYFQGTGAADDSGLPNDRFFAVRPEGSVSTLKIQRTERGDSAVYLCASSQPGQGMNGYTFGSGTRLTVV.

The chain couples TRBV19 to TRBJ1-5, with D unresolved. Germline values: CDR1 LNHDA, CDR2 SQIVND (reference sequence). The germline V and J ends were trimmed by 1 base and 3 bases, with 10 bases remaining between them. The CDR3 is made up of 15 amino acids. The CDR3 reads CASSIGGKANQPQHF. The CDR3 DNA reads TGTGCCAGTAGTATAGGAGGGAAAGCCAATCAGCCCCAGCATTTT.